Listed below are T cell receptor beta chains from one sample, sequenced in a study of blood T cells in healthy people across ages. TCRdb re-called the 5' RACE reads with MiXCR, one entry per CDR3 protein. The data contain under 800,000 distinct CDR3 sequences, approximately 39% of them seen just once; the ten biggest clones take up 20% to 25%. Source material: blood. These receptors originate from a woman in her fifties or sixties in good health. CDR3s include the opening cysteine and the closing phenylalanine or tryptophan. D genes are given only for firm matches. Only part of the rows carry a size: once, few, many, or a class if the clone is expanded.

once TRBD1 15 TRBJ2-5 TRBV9 TGTGCCAGCAGCGTATTTAACAGGGGCCAAGAGACCCAGTACTTC CASSVFNRGQETQYF
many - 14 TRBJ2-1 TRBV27 TGTGCCAGCAGTTTCGGGACCCAGGTCAATGAGCAGTTCTTC CASSFGTQVNEQFF
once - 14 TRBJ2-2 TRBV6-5 TGTGCCAGCAGTTACGACAGGACCACCGGGGAGCTGTTTTTT CASSYDRTTGELFF
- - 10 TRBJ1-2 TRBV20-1 TGCAGTGCTCCCCCGTATGGCTACACCTTC CSAPPYGYTF
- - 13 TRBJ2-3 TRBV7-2 TGTGCCAGCAAGGACTACCTACCAGATACGCAGTATTTT CASKDYLPDTQYF
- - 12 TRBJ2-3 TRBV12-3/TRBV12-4 TGTGCCACGCTGGGCATACCAGGAACGCAGTATTTT CATLGIPGTQYF
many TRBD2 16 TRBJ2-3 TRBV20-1 TGCAGTGCTGGGGAATGGCGGGAGGGCCAAACAGATACGCAGTATTTT CSAGEWREGQTDTQYF
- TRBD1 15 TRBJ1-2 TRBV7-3 TGTGCCAGCAGCCTTTCTGGACAGGGATTACATGGCTACACCTTC CASSLSGQGLHGYTF
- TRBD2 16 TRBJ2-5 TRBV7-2 TGTGCCAGCAGCTCCCCTCGCCTAGCGGGAGAAGAGACCCAGTACTTC CASSSPRLAGEETQYF
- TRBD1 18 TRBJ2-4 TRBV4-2 TGTGCCAGCAGCCCAAGGGGACAGGGTGAAGGCAAGGAAAACATTCAGTACTTC CASSPRGQGEGKENIQYF
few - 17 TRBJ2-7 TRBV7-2 TGTGCCAGCAGCTTAGTAGTTAGCCCCCTGAGCTCCTACGAGCAGTACTTC CASSLVVSPLSSYEQYF
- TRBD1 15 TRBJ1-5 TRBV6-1 TGTGCCAGCAGACTCGGACAGGGGGCCGGGCAGCCCCAGCATTTT CASRLGQGAGQPQHF
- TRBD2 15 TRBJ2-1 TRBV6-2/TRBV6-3 TGTGCCAGCAGTTACACGGCTAGCGGGGGGAAGGAGCAGTTCTTC CASSYTASGGKEQFF
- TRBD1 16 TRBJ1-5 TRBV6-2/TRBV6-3 TGTGCCAGCAGTTACCAGGGACAGGGGTACAATCAGCCCCAGCATTTT CASSYQGQGYNQPQHF
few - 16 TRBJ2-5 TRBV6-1 TGTGCCAGCAGCCGGACTGCGGTAGCCACGCAAGAGACCCAGTACTTC CASSRTAVATQETQYF
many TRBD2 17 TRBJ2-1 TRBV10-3 TGTGCCATCAGTGAGTCTGACGGGAGGGCCAATTTAGGAGAGCAGTTCTTC CAISESDGRANLGEQFF
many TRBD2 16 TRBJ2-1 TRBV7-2 TGTGCCAGCAGCTACAGGGGAGCGGGGGGGTCGAATGAGCAGTTCTTC CASSYRGAGGSNEQFF